The clone carrying this TCR beta chain has ten or more counts. This sample was taken from a study of regulatory T cells in long-lasting Graves disease. Time point defined: newly diagnosed GD, antithyroid drugs for less than 3 months. From RNA extracted from PBMCs, the TCR library was made. CDR3 regions were amplified by Arm-PCR using iRepertoire HTBI primers to build TCR beta libraries. In TCRdb, the multiplex PCR reads were re-called with MiXCR into one record per CDR3 protein. Of about 520,000 distinct CDR3 sequences in the sample, about 12% are singletons; the top ten hold about 8.3%. V trimming: 3 bases; J trimming: 1 base; junction bases outside the gene matches: 3. CDR1 is LGHDT, CDR2 YNNKEL, per germline (reference sequence). CDR3 length: 15 residues. This sample also belongs to another study, concerning T cells in Graves' hyperthyroidism and ophthalmopathy. That paper notes: The HTBI primer set served for first-round RT-PCR of the TCR CDR3. Among clonotypes expanded in thyroid above 0.001, most were also found in blood.

This chain links TRBV3-1 with TRBJ2-1; TRBD2 matches at 7 bases. Sequenced material: peripheral blood mononuclear cells (PBMCs), taken at new diagnosis, from a patient treated with antithyroid drugs. This TCR was sampled from a woman aged 25 to 39 with Graves disease. The CDR3 spells CASSHGLGSYNEQFF. CDR3 coding DNA: TGTGCCAGCAGCCACGGACTAGGTTCCTACAATGAGCAGTTCTTC.